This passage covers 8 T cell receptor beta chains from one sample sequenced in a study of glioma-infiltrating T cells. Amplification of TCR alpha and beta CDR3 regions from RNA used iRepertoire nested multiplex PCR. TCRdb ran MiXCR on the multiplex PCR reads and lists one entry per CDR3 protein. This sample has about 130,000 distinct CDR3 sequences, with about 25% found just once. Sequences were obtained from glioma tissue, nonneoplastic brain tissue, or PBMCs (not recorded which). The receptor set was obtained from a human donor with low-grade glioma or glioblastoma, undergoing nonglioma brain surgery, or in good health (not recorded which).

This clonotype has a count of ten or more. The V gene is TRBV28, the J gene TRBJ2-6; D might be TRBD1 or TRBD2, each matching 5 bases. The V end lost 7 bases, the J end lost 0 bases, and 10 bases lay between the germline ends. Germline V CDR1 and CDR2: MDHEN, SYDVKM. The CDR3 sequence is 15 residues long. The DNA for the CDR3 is TGTGCCAGCAAGGGACCCTACTCTGGGGCCAACGTCCTGACTTTC. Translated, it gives CASKGPYSGANVLTF.

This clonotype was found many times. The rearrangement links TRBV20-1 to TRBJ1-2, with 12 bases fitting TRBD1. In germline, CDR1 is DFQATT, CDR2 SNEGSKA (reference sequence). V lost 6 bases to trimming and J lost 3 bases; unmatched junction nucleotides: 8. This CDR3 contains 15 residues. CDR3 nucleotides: TGCAGTGCCAGGGACAGGGGGCGCGAGGACTATGGCTACACCTTC. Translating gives CSARDRGREDYGYTF.

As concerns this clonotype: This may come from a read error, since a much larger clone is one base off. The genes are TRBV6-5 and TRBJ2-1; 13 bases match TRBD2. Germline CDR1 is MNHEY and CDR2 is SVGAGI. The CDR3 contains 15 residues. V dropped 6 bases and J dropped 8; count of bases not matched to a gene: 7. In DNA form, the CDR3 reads TGTGCCAGCAGACAGCGGACTAGCGGGGGTGATGAGCAGTTCTTC. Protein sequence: CASRQRTSGGDEQFF.

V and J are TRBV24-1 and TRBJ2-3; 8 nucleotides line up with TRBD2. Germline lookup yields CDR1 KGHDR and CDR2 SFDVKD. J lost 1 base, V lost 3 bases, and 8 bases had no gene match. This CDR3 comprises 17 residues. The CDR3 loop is CATSDTPGAGGTDTQYF. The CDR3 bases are TGTGCCACCAGTGATACCCCGGGAGCGGGGGGCACAGATACGCAGTATTTT.

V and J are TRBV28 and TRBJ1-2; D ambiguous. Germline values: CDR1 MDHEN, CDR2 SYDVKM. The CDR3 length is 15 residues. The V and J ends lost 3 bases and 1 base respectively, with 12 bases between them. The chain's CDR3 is CASSFGRSHNYGYTF. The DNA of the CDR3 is TGTGCCAGCAGTTTCGGGCGGAGCCATAACTATGGCTACACCTTC.

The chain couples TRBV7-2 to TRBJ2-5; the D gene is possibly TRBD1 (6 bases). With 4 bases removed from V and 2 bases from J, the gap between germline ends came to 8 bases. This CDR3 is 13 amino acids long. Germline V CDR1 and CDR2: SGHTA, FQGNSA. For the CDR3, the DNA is TGTGCCAGCAGCTACGGACAGCAAGAGACCCAGTACTTC. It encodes CASSYGQQETQYF. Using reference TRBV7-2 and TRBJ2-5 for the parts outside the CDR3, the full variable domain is GAGVSQSPSNKVTEKGKDVELRCDPISGHTALYWYRQSLGQGLEFLIYFQGNSAPDKSGLPSDRFSAERTGGSVSTLTIQRTQQEDSAVYLCASSYGQQETQYFGPGTRLLVL.

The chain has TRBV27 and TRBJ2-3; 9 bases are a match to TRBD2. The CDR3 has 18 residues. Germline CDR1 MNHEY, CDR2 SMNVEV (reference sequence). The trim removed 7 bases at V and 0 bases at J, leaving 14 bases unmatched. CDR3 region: CASTPGLALRGSTDTQYF. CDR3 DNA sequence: TGTGCCAGCACCCCGGGACTAGCCTTGAGAGGGAGCACAGATACGCAGTATTTT.

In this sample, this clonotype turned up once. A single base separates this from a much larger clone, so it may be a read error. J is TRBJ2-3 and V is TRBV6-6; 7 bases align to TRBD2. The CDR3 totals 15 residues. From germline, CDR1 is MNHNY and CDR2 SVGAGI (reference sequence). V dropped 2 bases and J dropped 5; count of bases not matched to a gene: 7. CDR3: CASSYPAGEGDTQYF. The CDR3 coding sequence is TGTGCCAGCAGTTACCCGGCGGGGGAGGGAGATACGCAGTATTTT.